This TCR beta chain appears in the sequencing data of a study of cytomegalovirus exposure and HLA in healthy donors. Study-wide results and limits: Overall, around 160 TCR beta chains were annotated as cytomegalovirus-associated. As confirmed in vitro, a few CMV-associated chains were specific for CMV antigens.

Notes on this clone: What it binds is unknown.

The CDR3 runs to 15 residues. With 3 bases clipped from V and 3 bases from J, the junction kept 6 bases outside the gene matches. The germline CDR1 and CDR2 sequences are SGDLS and YYNGEE. Separation from the roughly 600-subject first cohort characterized the 120-subject validation cohort, to which the donors belonged. Here immunoSEQ multiplex PCR was the method, and the copy in TCRdb shows in-frame clones only, minus some. The repertoire holds about 240,000 clones, with around nine tenths as singletons. The clonotype originates from a man younger than 35 in good health and CMV-seronegative. Sequenced sample: PBMCs. The chain is built from TRBV9 and TRBJ2-1; 7 nucleotides line up with TRBD2. The DNA for the CDR3 is TGTGCCAGCAGCGAGGGAGGGATCGACTACAATGAGCAGTTCTTC. This translates into CASSEGGIDYNEQFF. Drawing the rest from reference TRBV9 and TRBJ2-1, the complete variable domain is DSGVTQTPKHLITATGQRVTLRCSPRSGDLSVYWYQQSLDQGLQFLIQYYNGEERAKGNILERFSAQQFPDLHSELNLSSLELGDSALYFCASSEGGIDYNEQFFGPGTRLTVL.